Listed below are T cell receptor beta chains from one sample, sequenced in a study of shared clonotypes between healthy human individuals. The protocol was immunoSEQ multiplex PCR, while the TCRdb copy is restricted to in-frame clones and leaves out a portion. The table includes a few million clones, roughly 92% detected once. The sample was naive CD4+ T cells sorted from blood. Source of these receptors: a man aged 18 to 29 in good health. Both conserved end residues are part of each CDR3. A D gene is named only where the DNA matches it firmly. For some rows the clone size is stated as once, few or many, or as a class when expanded; others skip it.

D	J	V	size	CDR3	DNA
NA	TRBJ1-1	TRBV19	NA	CASSIDTSMGNTEAFF	TGTGCCAGTAGTATTGACACATCCATGGGGAACACTGAAGCTTTCTTT
NA	TRBJ2-7	TRBV11-2	NA	CASSAAYEQYF	TGTGCCAGCAGCGCGGCTTACGAGCAGTACTTC
NA	TRBJ1-5	TRBV7-7	NA	CASSLDVGQPQHF	TGTGCTAGCAGCTTAGACGTCGGACAGCCCCAGCATTTT
NA	TRBJ1-6	TRBV27	few	CASSLFSTEFNSPLHF	TGTGCCAGCAGTTTATTCTCGACAGAGTTTAATTCACCCCTCCACTTT
TRBD2	TRBJ2-1	TRBV6-5	NA	CASSLAGGPYNEQFF	TGTGCCAGCAGTTTAGCGGGAGGGCCGTACAATGAGCAGTTCTTC
NA	TRBJ1-5	TRBV6-1	few	CASSVGGSNQPQHF	TGTGCCAGCAGTGTCGGGGGTAGCAATCAGCCCCAGCATTTT
NA	TRBJ1-1	TRBV7-3	NA	CASSSAGAGTEAFF	TGTGCCAGCAGTTCCGCCGGGGCGGGCACTGAAGCTTTCTTT
TRBD2	TRBJ2-2	TRBV14	NA	CASSILAGTGGELFF	TGTGCCAGCTCGATACTAGCGGGGACAGGCGGGGAGCTGTTTTTT
TRBD1	TRBJ2-6	TRBV9	NA	CASSRTGATPGANVLTF	TGTGCCAGCAGCCGGACAGGTGCGACCCCTGGGGCCAACGTCCTGACTTTC
NA	TRBJ2-1	TRBV20-1	NA	CSVDEQFF	TGCAGTGTGGATGAGCAGTTCTTC
NA	TRBJ2-7	TRBV10-3	NA	CAISELDSPYEQYF	TGTGCCATCAGTGAGTTGGACAGTCCCTACGAGCAGTACTTC
NA	TRBJ2-2	TRBV7-3	NA	CASSSTGTGELFF	TGTGCCAGCAGCTCCACGGGCACCGGGGAGCTGTTTTTT
NA	TRBJ2-3	TRBV6-1	NA	CASSDGRGTDTQYF	TGTGCCAGCAGCGACGGACGAGGCACAGATACGCAGTATTTT
TRBD1	TRBJ2-7	TRBV30	NA	CAWMERGQFLF	TGTGCCTGGATGGAACGGGGACAGTTCCTCTTC
NA	TRBJ2-7	TRBV29-1	NA	CSVEDSWGQDCEQYF	TGCAGCGTTGAAGATAGTTGGGGGCAAGACTGCGAGCAGTACTTC
NA	TRBJ1-2	TRBV5-6	NA	CASSSSDRSFNYGYTF	TGTGCCAGCAGCTCCTCGGACAGATCCTTTAACTATGGCTACACCTTC
TRBD1	TRBJ1-4	TRBV9	few	CASSGGGEKLFF	TGTGCCAGCTCAGGGGGCGGGGAAAAACTGTTTTTT
NA	TRBJ2-2	TRBV10-3	NA	CAITPVYTGELFF	TGTGCCATCACCCCGGTGTACACCGGGGAGCTGTTTTTT
NA	TRBJ2-2	TRBV27	once	CASSLLANTGELFF	TGTGCCAGCAGTTTACTCGCGAACACCGGGGAGCTGTTTTTT
NA	TRBJ2-5	TRBV5-1	NA	CASSLKGDPETQYF	TGCGCCAGCAGCTTGAAGGGGGATCCTGAGACCCAGTACTTC
NA	TRBJ1-1	TRBV5-1	NA	CASSLDDLGPLNTEAFF	TGCGCCAGCAGCTTGGACGACCTTGGACCCCTGAACACTGAAGCTTTCTTT
TRBD2	TRBJ2-3	TRBV29-1	few	CSVEESGRPDTQYF	TGCAGCGTTGAAGAGAGCGGGAGGCCAGATACGCAGTATTTT
NA	TRBJ1-1	TRBV5-1	NA	CASSEGGGSYTEAFF	TGCGCCAGCAGCGAGGGAGGAGGATCTTACACTGAAGCTTTCTTT
NA	TRBJ1-1	TRBV10-3	NA	CAVNGQMNTEAFF	TGTGCCGTAAATGGACAGATGAACACTGAAGCTTTCTTT
NA	TRBJ2-7	TRBV28	NA	CASSSSGRVTYEQYF	TGTGCCAGCAGTTCGTCGGGCAGGGTGACCTACGAGCAGTACTTC
NA	TRBJ2-2	TRBV30	NA	CAWSGQTNTGELFF	TGTGCCTGGAGTGGGCAGACGAACACCGGGGAGCTGTTTTTT
NA	TRBJ1-1	TRBV4-1	NA	CASSQDAAQYTEAFF	TGCGCCAGCAGCCAAGATGCAGCCCAATACACTGAAGCTTTCTTT
NA	TRBJ1-2	TRBV6-6	NA	CASTTLSASRGYTF	TGTGCCAGCACAACACTCTCAGCCAGCCGGGGCTACACCTTC
TRBD2	TRBJ2-7	TRBV7-2	NA	CASSSGLAGGQREQYF	TGTGCCAGCAGCTCGGGACTAGCGGGAGGGCAGAGGGAGCAGTACTTC
TRBD1	TRBJ2-7	TRBV28	NA	CASSFKGQGPGRPYF	TGTGCCAGCAGTTTTAAGGGACAGGGCCCTGGCAGGCCGTACTTC
NA	TRBJ2-1	TRBV19	NA	CASSIDLTGDSYNEQFF	TGTGCCAGTAGTATAGATCTCACCGGGGACTCTTACAATGAGCAGTTCTTC
TRBD1	TRBJ2-5	TRBV5-1	NA	CASGRDRDYPIQETQYF	TGCGCCAGCGGGAGGGACAGGGACTATCCAATTCAAGAGACCCAGTACTTC
NA	TRBJ2-3	TRBV5-6	NA	CASSLEEGGTDTQYF	TGTGCCAGCAGCTTGGAGGAGGGGGGCACAGATACGCAGTATTTT
TRBD2	TRBJ2-1	TRBV5-1	NA	CASSQGLADYNEQFF	TGCGCCAGCAGCCAGGGACTAGCGGATTACAATGAGCAGTTCTTC
NA	TRBJ2-1	TRBV5-5	NA	CASSFGPMRYNEQFF	TGTGCCAGCAGCTTTGGCCCCATGCGGTACAATGAGCAGTTCTTC
TRBD1	TRBJ1-2	TRBV30	NA	CAWATGGYGYTF	TGTGCCTGGGCTACAGGGGGCTATGGCTACACCTTC
TRBD1	TRBJ2-5	TRBV18	NA	CASSPIRTGGQETQYF	TGTGCCAGCTCACCGATTAGGACAGGGGGCCAAGAGACCCAGTACTTC
TRBD2	TRBJ2-1	TRBV28	once	CASSRGLAGLNGDNEQFF	TGTGCCAGCAGTAGGGGACTAGCGGGGCTTAACGGGGACAATGAGCAGTTCTTC
TRBD1	TRBJ2-3	TRBV5-4	NA	CASSLGTGGSDTQYF	TGTGCCAGCAGCTTGGGCACAGGGGGCTCAGATACGCAGTATTTT
NA	TRBJ2-7	TRBV7-2	NA	CASSSQLTARYPYEQYF	TGTGCCAGCAGCTCACAACTAACTGCTCGGTACCCCTACGAGCAGTACTTC
TRBD1	TRBJ2-5	TRBV28	NA	CASSLIGQGKETQYF	TGTGCCAGCAGTTTAATAGGACAGGGAAAAGAGACCCAGTACTTC
NA	TRBJ2-7	TRBV5-1	once	CASSFGSDEQYF	TGCGCCAGCAGCTTCGGCTCTGACGAGCAGTACTTC
NA	TRBJ2-5	TRBV20-1	few	CSASGGTQYF	TGCAGTGCGTCCGGAGGGACCCAGTACTTC
NA	TRBJ2-1	TRBV9	NA	CASSGGGGAGTYNEQFF	TGTGCCAGCAGCGGGGGTGGCGGGGCAGGGACTTACAATGAGCAGTTCTTC
NA	TRBJ1-1	TRBV5-1	NA	CATSPTVMSDTEAFF	TGCGCCACCTCTCCGACAGTCATGAGCGACACTGAAGCTTTCTTT
NA	TRBJ1-6	TRBV6-4	NA	CASSTGWGDSPLHF	TGTGCCAGCAGTACGGGGTGGGGCGATTCACCCCTCCACTTT
NA	TRBJ2-7	TRBV5-1	NA	CASSSRGGQYEQYF	TGCGCCAGCAGCTCTCGAGGGGGGCAGTACGAGCAGTACTTC
TRBD1	TRBJ1-2	TRBV2	NA	CASSGRGREGYTF	TGTGCCAGCAGTGGCAGGGGGCGCGAGGGCTACACCTTC
TRBD2	TRBJ2-5	TRBV5-6	NA	CASSLIAAGGPRETQYF	TGTGCCAGCAGCTTGATCGCGGCGGGGGGGCCTAGGGAGACCCAGTACTTC
NA	TRBJ1-1	TRBV4-3	NA	CASSPGVNTEAFF	TGCGCCAGCAGCCCGGGGGTGAACACTGAAGCTTTCTTT
TRBD1	TRBJ1-3	TRBV30	NA	CAQGAGNTIYF	TGTGCCCAGGGGGCAGGAAACACCATATATTTT
NA	TRBJ1-6	TRBV10-3	NA	CAISEGNSPLHF	TGTGCCATCAGTGAGGGGAATTCACCCCTCCACTTT
NA	TRBJ2-3	TRBV7-2	NA	CASSFRPGVTDTQYF	TGTGCCAGCAGCTTTCGACCTGGGGTCACAGATACGCAGTATTTT
NA	TRBJ2-7	TRBV30	NA	CAWSVGREREQYF	TGTGCCTGGAGTGTCGGACGGGAACGCGAGCAGTACTTC
NA	TRBJ1-1	TRBV7-9	NA	CASSLGRVAEAFF	TGTGCCAGCAGCTTAGGCAGGGTCGCTGAAGCTTTCTTT
NA	TRBJ2-7	TRBV13	NA	CASSRLDRLAQSYEQYF	TGTGCCAGCAGCCGATTAGACCGTCTGGCCCAATCCTACGAGCAGTACTTC
TRBD2	TRBJ2-1	TRBV4-3	NA	CASSQLHGTSGRANEQFF	TGCGCCAGCAGCCAACTTCATGGGACTAGCGGGAGGGCCAATGAGCAGTTCTTC
TRBD1	TRBJ2-7	TRBV6-5	NA	CASSYRQGKGYEQYF	TGTGCCAGCAGTTACCGACAGGGAAAGGGCTACGAGCAGTACTTC
NA	TRBJ1-3	TRBV6-5	NA	CASREGNTIYF	TGTGCCAGCAGGGAGGGAAACACCATATATTTT